The TCR beta chain under discussion was sequenced for a study of immune heterogeneity within non-small cell lung tumors. Background on the study: Histologically, a handful of tumors were squamous cell carcinomas and some 11 were non-squamous carcinomas. The remaining 1 tumor was not otherwise specified.

TCR beta CDR3 was amplified by multiplex PCR, first round roughly 10 cycles, 32 V and 13 J primers. TCRdb processed the multiplex PCR reads anew with MiXCR; each CDR3 protein has one entry. The table has 9,000 to 10,000 distinct CDR3 sequences, approximately 34% seen once. A remark on this clonotype: As yet, its antigen is unknown.

Trimming removed 6 bases at V and 0 bases at J, with 9 bases between. CDR1 and CDR2 from the germline V gene are SNHLY and FYNNEI. The CDR3 is 14 residues long. Template was bulk tumor genomic DNA, approximately 560 ng per sample. From each primary tumor, several far-apart biopsies were obtained during surgery. Enrolled individuals presented with untreated, newly diagnosed non-small cell lung cancer and received curative surgery. Every donor was a newly diagnosed non-small cell lung cancer patient having surgery with curative intent. General study results and limits: Identical dominant CDR3 beta clonotypes recurred across a patient's tumor sites, together with site-unique high-frequency clones.

The sequencing input was lung tumor tissue. The chain employs TRBV2 and TRBJ1-5; no firm D call. This clonotype was obtained from a man in his sixties with non-small cell lung cancer. DNA of the CDR3: TGTGCCAGCAGCCCCTTATATAGCAATCAGCCCCAGCATTTT. Residues: CASSPLYSNQPQHF.